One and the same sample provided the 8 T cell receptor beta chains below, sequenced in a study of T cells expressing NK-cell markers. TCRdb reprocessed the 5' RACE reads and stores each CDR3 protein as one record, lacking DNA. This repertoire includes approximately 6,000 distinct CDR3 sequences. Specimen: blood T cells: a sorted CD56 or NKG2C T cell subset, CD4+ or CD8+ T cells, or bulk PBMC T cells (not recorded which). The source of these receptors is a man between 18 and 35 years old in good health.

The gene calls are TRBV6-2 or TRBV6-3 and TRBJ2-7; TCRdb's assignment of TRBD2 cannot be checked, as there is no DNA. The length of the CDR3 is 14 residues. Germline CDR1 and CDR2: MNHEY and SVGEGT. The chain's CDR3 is CASSYNPGGHEQYF.

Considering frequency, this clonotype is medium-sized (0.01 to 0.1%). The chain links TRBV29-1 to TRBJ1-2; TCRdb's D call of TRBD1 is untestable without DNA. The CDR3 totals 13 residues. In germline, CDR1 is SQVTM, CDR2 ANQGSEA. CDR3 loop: CSVWGESNYGYTF.

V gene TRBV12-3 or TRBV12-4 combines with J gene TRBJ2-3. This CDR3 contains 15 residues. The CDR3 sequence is CASSLGGSYTDTQYF.

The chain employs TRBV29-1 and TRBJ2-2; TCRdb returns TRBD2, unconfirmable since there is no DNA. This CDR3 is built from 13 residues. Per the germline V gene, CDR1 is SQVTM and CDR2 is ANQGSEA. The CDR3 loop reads CSVTGLTPGELFF.

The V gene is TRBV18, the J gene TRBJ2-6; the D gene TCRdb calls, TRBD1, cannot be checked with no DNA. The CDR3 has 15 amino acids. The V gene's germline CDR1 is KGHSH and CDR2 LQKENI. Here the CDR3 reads CASSLGGSGANVLTF.

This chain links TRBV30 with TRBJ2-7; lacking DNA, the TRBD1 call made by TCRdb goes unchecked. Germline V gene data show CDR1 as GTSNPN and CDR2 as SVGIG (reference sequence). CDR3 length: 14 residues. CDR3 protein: CAWSSGQGDYEQYF.

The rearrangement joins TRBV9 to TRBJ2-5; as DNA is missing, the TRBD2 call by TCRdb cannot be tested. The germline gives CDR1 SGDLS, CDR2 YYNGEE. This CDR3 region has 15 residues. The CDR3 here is CASSVGTSGRETQYF.

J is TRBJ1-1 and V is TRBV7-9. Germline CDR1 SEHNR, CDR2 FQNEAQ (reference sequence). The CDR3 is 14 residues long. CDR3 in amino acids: CASSLGGANTEAFF.